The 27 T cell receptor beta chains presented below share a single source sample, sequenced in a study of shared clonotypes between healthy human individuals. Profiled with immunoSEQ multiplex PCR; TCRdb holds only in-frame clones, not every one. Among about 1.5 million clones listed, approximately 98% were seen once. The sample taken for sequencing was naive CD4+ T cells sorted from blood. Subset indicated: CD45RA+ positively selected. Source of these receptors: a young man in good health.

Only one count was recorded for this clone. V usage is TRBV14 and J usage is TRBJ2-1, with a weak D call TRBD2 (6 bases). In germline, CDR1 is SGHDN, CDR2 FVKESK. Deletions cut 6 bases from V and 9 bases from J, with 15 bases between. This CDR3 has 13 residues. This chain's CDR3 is CASSRDSRGEQFF. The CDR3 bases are TGTGCCAGCAGTCGGGACTCTAGGGGTGAGCAGTTCTTC.

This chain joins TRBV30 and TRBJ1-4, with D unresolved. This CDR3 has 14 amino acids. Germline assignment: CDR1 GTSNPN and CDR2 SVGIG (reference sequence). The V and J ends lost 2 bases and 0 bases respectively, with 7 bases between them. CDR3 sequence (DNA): TGTGCCTGGAGTTACACAGCAACTAATGAAAAACTGTTTTTT. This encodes CAWSYTATNEKLFF. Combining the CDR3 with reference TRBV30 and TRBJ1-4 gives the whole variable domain SQTIHQWPATLVQPVGSPLSLECTVEGTSNPNLYWYRQAAGRGLQLLFYSVGIGQISSEVPQNLSASRPQDRQFILSSKKLLLSDSGFYLCAWSYTATNEKLFFGSGTQLSVL.

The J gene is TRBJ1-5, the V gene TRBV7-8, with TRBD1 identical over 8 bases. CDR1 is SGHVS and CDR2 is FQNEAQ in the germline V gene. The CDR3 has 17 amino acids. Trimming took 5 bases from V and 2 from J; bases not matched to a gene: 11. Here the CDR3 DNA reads TGTGCCAGCAGCGAAGGTCAGGGGGCGTTGGGCAATCAGCCCCAGCATTTT. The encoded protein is CASSEGQGALGNQPQHF.

The CDR3 loop reads CASSSGGTNSGNTIYF. The CDR3 DNA follows: TGCGCCAGCAGCAGCGGGGGGACCAACTCTGGAAACACCATATATTTT. The chain couples TRBV5-1 to TRBJ1-3; weak D call: TRBD1 (5 bases). Trimming shortened V by 4 bases and J by 0 bases, and 14 bases separated the two germline ends. CDR1 is SGHRS, CDR2 YFSETQ, per germline. The CDR3 is made up of 16 amino acids. Combining the CDR3 with reference TRBV5-1 and TRBJ1-3 gives the whole variable domain KAGVTQTPRYLIKTRGQQVTLSCSPISGHRSVSWYQQTPGQGLQFLFEYFSETQRNKGNFPGRFSGRQFSNSRSEMNVSTLELGDSALYLCASSSGGTNSGNTIYFGEGSWLTVV.

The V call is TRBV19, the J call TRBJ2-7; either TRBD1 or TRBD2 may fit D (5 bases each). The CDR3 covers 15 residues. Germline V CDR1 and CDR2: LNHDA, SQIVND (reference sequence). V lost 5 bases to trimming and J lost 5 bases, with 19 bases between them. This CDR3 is CASSGGWGPDHEQYF. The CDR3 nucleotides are TGTGCCAGTAGTGGGGGTTGGGGACCCGACCACGAGCAGTACTTC.

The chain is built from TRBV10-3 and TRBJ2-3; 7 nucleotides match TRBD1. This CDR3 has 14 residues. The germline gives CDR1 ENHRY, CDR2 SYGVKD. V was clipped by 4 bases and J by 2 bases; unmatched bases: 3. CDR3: CAISADRSTDTQYF. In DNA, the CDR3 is TGTGCCATCAGTGCGGACAGGTCCACAGATACGCAGTATTTT.

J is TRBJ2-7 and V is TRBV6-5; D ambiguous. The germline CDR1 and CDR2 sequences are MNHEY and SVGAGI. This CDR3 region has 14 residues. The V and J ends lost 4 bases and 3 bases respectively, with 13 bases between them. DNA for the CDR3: TGTGCCAGCAGTTTGATGGGGATGGACTACGAGCAGTACTTC. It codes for CASSLMGMDYEQYF.

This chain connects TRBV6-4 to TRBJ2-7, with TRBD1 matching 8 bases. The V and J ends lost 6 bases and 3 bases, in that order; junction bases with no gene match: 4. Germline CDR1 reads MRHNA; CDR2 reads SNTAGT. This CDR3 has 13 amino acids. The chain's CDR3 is CASSSGQGYEQYF. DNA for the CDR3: TGTGCCAGCAGCTCTGGACAGGGCTACGAGCAGTACTTC.

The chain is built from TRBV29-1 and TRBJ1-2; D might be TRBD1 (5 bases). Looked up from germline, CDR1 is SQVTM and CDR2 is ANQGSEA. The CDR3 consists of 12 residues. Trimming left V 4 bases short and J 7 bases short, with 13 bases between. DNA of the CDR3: TGCAGCGTTGCTAGGGGCCCTCGTGGCTACACCTTC. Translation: CSVARGPRGYTF.

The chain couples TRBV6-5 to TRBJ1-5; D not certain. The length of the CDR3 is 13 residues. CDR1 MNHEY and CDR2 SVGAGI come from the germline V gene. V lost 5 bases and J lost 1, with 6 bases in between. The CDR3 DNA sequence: TGTGCCAGCAGTGGGTTCAGCAATCAGCCCCAGCATTTT. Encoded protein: CASSGFSNQPQHF.

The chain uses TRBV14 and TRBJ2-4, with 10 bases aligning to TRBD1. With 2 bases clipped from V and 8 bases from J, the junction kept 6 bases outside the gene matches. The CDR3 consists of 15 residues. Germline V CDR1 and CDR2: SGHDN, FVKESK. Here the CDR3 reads CASSQRTGTGDIQYF. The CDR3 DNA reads TGTGCCAGCAGCCAAAGAACCGGGACAGGGGACATTCAGTACTTC. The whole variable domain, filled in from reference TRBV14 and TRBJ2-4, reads EAGVTQFPSHSVIEKGQTVTLRCDPISGHDNLYWYRRVMGKEIKFLLHFVKESKQDESGMPNNRFLAERTGGTYSTLKVQPAELEDSGVYFCASSQRTGTGDIQYFGAGTRLSVL.

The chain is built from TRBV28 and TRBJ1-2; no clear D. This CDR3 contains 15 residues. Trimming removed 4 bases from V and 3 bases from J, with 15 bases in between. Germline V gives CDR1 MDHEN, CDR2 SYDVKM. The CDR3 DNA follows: TGTGCCAGCAGTTCTCAGGCCGGTGGAGACTATGGCTACACCTTC. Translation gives CASSSQAGGDYGYTF.

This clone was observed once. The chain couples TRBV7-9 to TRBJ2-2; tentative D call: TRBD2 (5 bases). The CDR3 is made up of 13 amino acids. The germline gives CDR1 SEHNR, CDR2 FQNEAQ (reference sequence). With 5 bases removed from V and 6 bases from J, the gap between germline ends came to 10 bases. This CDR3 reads CASSPGLPGELFF. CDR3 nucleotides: TGTGCCAGCAGCCCGGGGTTGCCCGGGGAGCTGTTTTTT.

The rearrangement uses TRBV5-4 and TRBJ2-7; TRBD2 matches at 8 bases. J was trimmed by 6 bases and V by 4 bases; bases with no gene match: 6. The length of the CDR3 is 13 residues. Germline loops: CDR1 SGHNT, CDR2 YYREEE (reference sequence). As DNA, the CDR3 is TGTGCCAGCAGCCAGCCGGCGGGAGGCGAGCAGTACTTC. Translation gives CASSQPAGGEQYF. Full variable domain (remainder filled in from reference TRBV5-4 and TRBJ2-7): ETGVTQSPTHLIKTRGQQVTLRCSSQSGHNTVSWYQQALGQGPQFIFQYYREEENGRGNFPPRFSGLQFPNYSSELNVNALELDDSALYLCASSQPAGGEQYFGPGTRLTVT.

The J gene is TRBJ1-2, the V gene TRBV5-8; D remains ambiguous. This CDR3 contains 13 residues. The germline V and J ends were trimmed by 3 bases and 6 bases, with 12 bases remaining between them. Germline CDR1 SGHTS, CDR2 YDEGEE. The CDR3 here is CASSYLYTDGYTF. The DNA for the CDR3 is TGTGCCAGCAGCTACCTCTACACAGATGGCTACACCTTC.

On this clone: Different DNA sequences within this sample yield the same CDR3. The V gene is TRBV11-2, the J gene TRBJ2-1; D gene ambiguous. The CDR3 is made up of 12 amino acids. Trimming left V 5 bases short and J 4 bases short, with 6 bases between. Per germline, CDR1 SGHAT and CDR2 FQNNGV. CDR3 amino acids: CASSLRYNEQFF. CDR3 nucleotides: TGTGCCAGCAGCCTCAGGTACAATGAGCAGTTCTTC.

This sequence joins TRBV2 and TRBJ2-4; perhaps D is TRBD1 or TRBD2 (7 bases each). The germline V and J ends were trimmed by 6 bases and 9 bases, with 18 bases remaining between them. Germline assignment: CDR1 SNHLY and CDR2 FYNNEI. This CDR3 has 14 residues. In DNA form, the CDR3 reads TGTGCCAGCAGCGGGACTTCCAGGGGGGGCATTCAGTACTTC. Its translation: CASSGTSRGGIQYF.

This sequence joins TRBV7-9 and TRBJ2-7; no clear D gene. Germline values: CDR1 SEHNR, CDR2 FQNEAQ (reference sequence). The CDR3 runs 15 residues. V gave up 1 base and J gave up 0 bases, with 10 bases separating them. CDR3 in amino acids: CASSLGSASSYEQYF. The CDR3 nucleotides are TGTGCCAGCAGCTTAGGAAGCGCGAGCTCCTACGAGCAGTACTTC.

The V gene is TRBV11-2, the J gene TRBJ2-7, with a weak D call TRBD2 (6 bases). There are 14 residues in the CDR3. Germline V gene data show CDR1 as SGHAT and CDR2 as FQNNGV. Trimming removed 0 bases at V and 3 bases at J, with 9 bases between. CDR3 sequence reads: CASSLDWGVYEQYF. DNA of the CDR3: TGTGCCAGCAGCTTAGATTGGGGGGTCTACGAGCAGTACTTC.

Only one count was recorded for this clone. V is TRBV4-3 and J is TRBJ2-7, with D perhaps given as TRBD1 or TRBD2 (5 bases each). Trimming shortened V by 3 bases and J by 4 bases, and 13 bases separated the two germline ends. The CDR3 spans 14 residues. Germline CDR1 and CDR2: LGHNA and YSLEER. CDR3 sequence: CASSQGENLYEQYF. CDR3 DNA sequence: TGCGCCAGCAGCCAGGGGGAGAACCTATACGAGCAGTACTTC.

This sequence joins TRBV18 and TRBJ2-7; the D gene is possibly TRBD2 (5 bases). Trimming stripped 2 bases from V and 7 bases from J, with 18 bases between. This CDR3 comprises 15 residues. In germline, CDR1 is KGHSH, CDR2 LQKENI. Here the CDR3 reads CASSPTGAPGEEQYF. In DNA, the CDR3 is TGTGCCAGCTCACCAACCGGCGCCCCCGGGGAGGAGCAGTACTTC.

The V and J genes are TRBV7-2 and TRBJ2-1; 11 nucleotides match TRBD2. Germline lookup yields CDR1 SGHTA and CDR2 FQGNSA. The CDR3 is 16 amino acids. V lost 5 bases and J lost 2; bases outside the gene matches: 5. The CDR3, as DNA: TGTGCCAGCAGCCTACAACTAGCGGGAGCCTACAATGAGCAGTTCTTC. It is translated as CASSLQLAGAYNEQFF. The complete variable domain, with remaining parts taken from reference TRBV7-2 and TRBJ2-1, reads GAGVSQSPSNKVTEKGKDVELRCDPISGHTALYWYRQSLGQGLEFLIYFQGNSAPDKSGLPSDRFSAERTGGSVSTLTIQRTQQEDSAVYLCASSLQLAGAYNEQFFGPGTRLTVL.

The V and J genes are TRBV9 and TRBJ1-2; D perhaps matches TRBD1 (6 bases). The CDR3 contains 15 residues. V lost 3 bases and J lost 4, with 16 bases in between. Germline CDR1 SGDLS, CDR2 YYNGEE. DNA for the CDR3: TGTGCCAGCAGCGGGCCAGGGACACCCTTCTATGGCTACACCTTC. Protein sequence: CASSGPGTPFYGYTF.

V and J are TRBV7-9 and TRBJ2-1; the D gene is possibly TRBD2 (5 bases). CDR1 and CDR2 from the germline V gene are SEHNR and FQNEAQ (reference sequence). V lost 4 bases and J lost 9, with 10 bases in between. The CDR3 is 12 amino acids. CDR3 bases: TGTGCCAGCAGCTACAACGCGGGTGAGCAGTTCTTC. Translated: CASSYNAGEQFF.

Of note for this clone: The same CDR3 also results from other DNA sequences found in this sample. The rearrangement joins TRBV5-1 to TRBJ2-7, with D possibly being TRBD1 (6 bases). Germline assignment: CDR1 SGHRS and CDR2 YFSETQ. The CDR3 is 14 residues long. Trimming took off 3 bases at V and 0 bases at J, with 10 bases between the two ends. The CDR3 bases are TGCGCCAGCAGCTCGACAGGAGGCTCCTACGAGCAGTACTTC. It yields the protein CASSSTGGSYEQYF.

This chain's CDR3 is CASRLAREQYF. In DNA, the CDR3 is TGTGCCAGCAGACTAGCGAGGGAGCAGTACTTC. V and J are TRBV2 and TRBJ2-7; TRBD2 matches at 7 bases. CDR1 and CDR2 from the germline V gene are SNHLY and FYNNEI. The CDR3 consists of 11 residues. J lost 7 bases, V lost 6 bases, and 3 bases had no gene match.

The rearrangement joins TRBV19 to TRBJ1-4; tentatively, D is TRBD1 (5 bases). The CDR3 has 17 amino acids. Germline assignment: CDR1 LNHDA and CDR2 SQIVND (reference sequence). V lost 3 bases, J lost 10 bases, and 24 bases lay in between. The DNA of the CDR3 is TGTGCCAGTAGTATTGGGGCATCCGGAGGAGCCGCTGGAAAACTGTTTTTT. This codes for CASSIGASGGAAGKLFF.